This T cell receptor beta chain was identified in a study of sequential checkpoint blockade in melanoma. Libraries were prepared by immunoSEQ multiplex PCR; TCRdb keeps only in-frame clonotypes and omits some of them. The sample contains 40,000 or so clones, roughly 32% of which appear only once. Specified treatment: randomized to nivolumab then ipilimumab (arm A) or the reverse (arm B). No patient had prior DNA-damaging chemotherapy. Per the germline V gene, CDR1 is LNHDA and CDR2 is SQIVND (reference sequence). With V trimmed by 10 bases and J by 4 bases, 5 bases remained unmatched. The CDR3 consists of 12 residues.

This sequence was found in a human donor with melanoma. The material was tumor tissue (inferred from file names), obtained from a patient given nivolumab and ipilimumab in sequence. The chain has TRBV19 and TRBJ2-7, with 9 bases matching TRBD1. CDR3 protein: CATGQGTYEQYF. The CDR3 nucleotides read TGTGCCACCGGACAGGGGACTTACGAGCAGTACTTC. Full variable domain (rest looked up from reference TRBV19 and TRBJ2-7): DGGITQSPKYLFRKEGQNVTLSCEQNLNHDAMYWYRQDPGQGLRLIYYSQIVNDFQKGDIAEGYSVSREKKESFPLTVTSAQKNPTAFYLCATGQGTYEQYFGPGTRLTVT.